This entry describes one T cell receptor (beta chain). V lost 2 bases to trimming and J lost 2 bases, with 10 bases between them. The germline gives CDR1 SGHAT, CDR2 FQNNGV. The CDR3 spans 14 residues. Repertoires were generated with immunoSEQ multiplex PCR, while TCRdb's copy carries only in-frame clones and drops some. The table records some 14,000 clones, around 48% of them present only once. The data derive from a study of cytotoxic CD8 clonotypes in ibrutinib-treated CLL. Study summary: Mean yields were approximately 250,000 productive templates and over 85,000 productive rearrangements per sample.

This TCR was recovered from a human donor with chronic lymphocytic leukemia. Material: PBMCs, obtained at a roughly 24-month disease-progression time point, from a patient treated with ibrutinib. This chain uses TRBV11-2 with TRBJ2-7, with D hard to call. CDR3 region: CASSLFDTTYEQYF. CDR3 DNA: TGTGCCAGCAGCTTATTTGACACCACCTACGAGCAGTACTTC.